Listed below are T cell receptor beta chains from one sample, sequenced in a study of T cell responses to AZD1222 COVID-19 vaccine. The repertoire was sequenced with immunoSEQ multiplex PCR; TCRdb's copy has only in-frame clones and lacks some. The sample lists 110,000 or so clones, about nine tenths occurring once. Sequencing was performed on peripheral blood, taken on day 0 of MenACWY control vaccination. The source is an adult in good health. Each CDR3 is given with its conserved first and last residue. The D gene is left open where the match is weak.

V gene	J gene	D gene	CDR3 protein
TRBV4-3	TRBJ2-2	TRBD2	CASSQRVRGLAGQNTGELFF
TRBV28	TRBJ1-2	NA	CASSLPGGGYTF
TRBV5-1	TRBJ1-1	NA	CASSNGAQDTEAFF
TRBV19	TRBJ1-1	NA	CASLQETEAFF
TRBV7-3	TRBJ2-1	NA	CASSLSQGSNEQFF
TRBV27	TRBJ2-7	TRBD1	CASSLSPGQGHYEQYF
TRBV28	TRBJ1-6	NA	CASSPPTSPLHF
TRBV6-5	TRBJ1-1	NA	CASSYAPGDTEAFF
TRBV19	TRBJ1-2	NA	CASSIFGDYGYTF
TRBV9	TRBJ1-1	NA	CASSVSGVSTEAFF
TRBV30	TRBJ2-1	TRBD2	CAWSTQAGNEQFF
TRBV19	TRBJ2-3	NA	CASSASRSTDTQYF
TRBV11-3	TRBJ2-7	NA	CASTPPRGFSYEQYF
TRBV2	TRBJ1-1	NA	CASSPRGPANTEAFF
TRBV15	TRBJ2-5	NA	CATSRGGAETQYF
TRBV5-1	TRBJ2-2	NA	CASRPAANTGELFF